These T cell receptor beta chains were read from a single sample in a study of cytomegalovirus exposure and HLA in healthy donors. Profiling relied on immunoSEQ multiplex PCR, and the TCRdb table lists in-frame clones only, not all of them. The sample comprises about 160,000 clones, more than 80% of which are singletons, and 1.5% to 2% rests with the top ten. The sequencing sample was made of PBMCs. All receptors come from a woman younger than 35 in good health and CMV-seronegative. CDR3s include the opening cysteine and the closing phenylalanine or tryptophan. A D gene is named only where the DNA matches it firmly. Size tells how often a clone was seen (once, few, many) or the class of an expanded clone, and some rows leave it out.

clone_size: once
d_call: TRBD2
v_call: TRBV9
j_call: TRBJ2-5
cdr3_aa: CASSGGLAGGETQYF
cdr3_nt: TGTGCCAGCAGCGGCGGACTAGCGGGGGGAGAGACCCAGTACTTC

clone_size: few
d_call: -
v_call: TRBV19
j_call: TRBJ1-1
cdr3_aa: CASRTWSTEAFF
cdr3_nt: TGTGCCAGTAGAACATGGAGCACTGAAGCTTTCTTT

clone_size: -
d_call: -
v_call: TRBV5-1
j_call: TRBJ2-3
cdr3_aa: CASSDTLAGLGTDTQYF
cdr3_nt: TGCGCCAGCAGCGACACCCTGGCGGGCCTGGGCACAGATACGCAGTATTTT

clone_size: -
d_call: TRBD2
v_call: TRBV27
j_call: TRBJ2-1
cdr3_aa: CASSPLASGRAKNEQFF
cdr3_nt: TGTGCCAGCAGCCCCCTTGCTAGCGGGAGGGCCAAGAATGAGCAGTTCTTC

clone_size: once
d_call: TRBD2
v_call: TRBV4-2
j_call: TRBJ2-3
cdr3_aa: CASSRVGLAGGSTQYF
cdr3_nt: TGTGCCAGCAGCCGCGTAGGACTAGCGGGAGGGAGTACGCAGTATTTT

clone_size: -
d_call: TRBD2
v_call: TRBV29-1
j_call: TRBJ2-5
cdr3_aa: CSVVTSGSPPQETQYF
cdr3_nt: TGCAGCGTTGTTACTAGCGGGTCTCCCCCCCAAGAGACCCAGTACTTC

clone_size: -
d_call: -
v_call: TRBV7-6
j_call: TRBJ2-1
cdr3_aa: CASSLRTPRTEGGREQFF
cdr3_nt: TGTGCCAGCAGCTTAAGAACCCCCCGGACAGAGGGTGGCCGTGAGCAGTTCTTC

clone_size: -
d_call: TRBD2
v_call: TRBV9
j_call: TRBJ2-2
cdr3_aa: CASSSGGTNTGELFF
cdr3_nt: TGTGCCAGCAGCAGCGGGGGTACGAACACCGGGGAGCTGTTTTTT

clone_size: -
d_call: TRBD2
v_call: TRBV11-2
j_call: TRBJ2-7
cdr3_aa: CASSLDRHRAGVYYEQYF
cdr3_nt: TGTGCCAGCAGCTTAGATCGTCATAGAGCGGGAGTCTACTACGAGCAGTACTTC

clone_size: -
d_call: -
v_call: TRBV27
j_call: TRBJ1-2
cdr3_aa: CASSFSDRILYGYTF
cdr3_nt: TGTGCCAGCAGCTTCTCAGACAGGATCCTCTATGGCTACACCTTC

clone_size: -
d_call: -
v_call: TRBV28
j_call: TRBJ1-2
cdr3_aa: CASSPPGWGGIYGYTF
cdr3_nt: TGTGCCAGCAGCCCCCCCGGTTGGGGGGGAATCTATGGCTACACCTTC

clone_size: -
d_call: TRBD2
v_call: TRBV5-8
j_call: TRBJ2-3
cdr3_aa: CASRFGGTSGPSTDTQYF
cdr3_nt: TGTGCCAGCAGATTTGGTGGGACTAGCGGGCCTAGCACAGATACGCAGTATTTT

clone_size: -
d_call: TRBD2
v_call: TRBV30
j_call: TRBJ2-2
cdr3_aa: CAWSGGGRAGELFF
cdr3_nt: TGTGCCTGGAGCGGGGGAGGGAGGGCCGGGGAGCTGTTTTTT

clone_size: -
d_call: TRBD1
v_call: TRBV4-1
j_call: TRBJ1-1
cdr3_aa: CASSQVLGQGNTEAFF
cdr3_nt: TGCGCCAGCAGCCAAGTACTCGGACAGGGGAACACTGAAGCTTTCTTT

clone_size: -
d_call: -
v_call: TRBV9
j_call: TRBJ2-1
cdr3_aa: CASSGVAGSYNEQFF
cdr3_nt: TGTGCCAGCAGCGGGGTGGCGGGATCCTACAATGAGCAGTTCTTC

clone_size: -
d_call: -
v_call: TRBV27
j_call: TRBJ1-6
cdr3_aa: CASSVLSPRVLLPDIYNSPLHF
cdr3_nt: TGTGCCAGCAGTGTATTATCTCCCAGGGTTCTTTTACCCGATATCTATAATTCACCCCTCCACTTT

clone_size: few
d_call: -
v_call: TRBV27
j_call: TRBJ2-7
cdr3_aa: CASSFPSPGIPYEQYF
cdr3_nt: TGTGCCAGCAGTTTCCCCTCCCCCGGGATCCCCTACGAGCAGTACTTC

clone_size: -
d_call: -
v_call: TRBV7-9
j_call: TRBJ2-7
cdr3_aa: CASSARTGYDSEQYF
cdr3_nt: TGTGCCAGCAGCGCGCGAACAGGGTATGATAGCGAGCAGTACTTC

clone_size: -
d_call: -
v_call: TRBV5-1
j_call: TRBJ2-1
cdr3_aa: CASRADSYNEQFF
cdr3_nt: TGCGCCAGCAGAGCCGACTCATACAATGAGCAGTTCTTC

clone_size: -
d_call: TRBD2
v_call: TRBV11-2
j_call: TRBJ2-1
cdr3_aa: CASSFHSGTSVEQFF
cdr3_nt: TGTGCCAGCAGCTTCCATTCCGGGACTAGCGTTGAGCAGTTCTTC

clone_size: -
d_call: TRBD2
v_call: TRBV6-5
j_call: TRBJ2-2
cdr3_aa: CASSYGGDPGELFF
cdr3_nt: TGTGCCAGCAGTTATGGGGGGGATCCCGGGGAGCTGTTTTTT

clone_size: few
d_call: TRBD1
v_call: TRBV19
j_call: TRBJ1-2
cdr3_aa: CASRAMTGVPKGYTF
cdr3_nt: TGTGCCAGTAGAGCCATGACAGGGGTTCCCAAGGGCTACACCTTC

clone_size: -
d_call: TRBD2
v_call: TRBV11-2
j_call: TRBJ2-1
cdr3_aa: CASRTYELAGLVNEQFF
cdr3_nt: TGTGCCAGCAGAACCTACGAACTAGCGGGACTTGTGAATGAGCAGTTCTTC

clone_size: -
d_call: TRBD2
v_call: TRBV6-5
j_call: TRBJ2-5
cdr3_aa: CASRPPAGGETQYF
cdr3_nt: TGTGCCAGCAGACCCCCAGCGGGAGGCGAGACCCAGTACTTC

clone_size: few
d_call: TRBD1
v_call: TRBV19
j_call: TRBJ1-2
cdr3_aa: CASSRGTGGLGYTF
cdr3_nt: TGTGCCAGTAGTAGAGGGACAGGGGGTCTTGGCTACACCTTC

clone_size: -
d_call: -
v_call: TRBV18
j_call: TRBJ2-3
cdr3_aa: CASSPPGQHTQYF
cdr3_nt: TGTGCCAGCTCACCACCGGGACAACATACGCAGTATTTT

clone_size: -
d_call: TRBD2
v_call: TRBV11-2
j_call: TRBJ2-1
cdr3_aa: CASSRLALFNEQFF
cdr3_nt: TGTGCCAGCAGCCGACTAGCGTTGTTCAATGAGCAGTTCTTC

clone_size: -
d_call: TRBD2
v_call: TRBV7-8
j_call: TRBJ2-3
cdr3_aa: CASSTLAGAADTQYF
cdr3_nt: TGTGCCAGCAGCACCCTAGCGGGAGCGGCAGATACGCAGTATTTT

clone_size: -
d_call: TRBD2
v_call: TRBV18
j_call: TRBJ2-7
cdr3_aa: CASSLAGGPFDEQYF
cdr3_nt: TGTGCCAGCTCGTTAGCGGGAGGGCCCTTCGACGAGCAGTACTTC

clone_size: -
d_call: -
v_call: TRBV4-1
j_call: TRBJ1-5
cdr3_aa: CASSPLGLSNQPQHF
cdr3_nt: TGCGCCAGCAGCCCGCTCGGTCTTAGCAATCAGCCCCAGCATTTT

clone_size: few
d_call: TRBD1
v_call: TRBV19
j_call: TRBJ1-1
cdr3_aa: CASSIAPGTGMNTEAFF
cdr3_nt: TGTGCCAGTAGTATAGCCCCTGGGACAGGGATGAACACTGAAGCTTTCTTT

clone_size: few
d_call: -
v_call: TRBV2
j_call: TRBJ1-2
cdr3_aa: CASSESGARGYTF
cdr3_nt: TGTGCCAGCAGTGAAAGCGGGGCTCGAGGCTACACCTTC

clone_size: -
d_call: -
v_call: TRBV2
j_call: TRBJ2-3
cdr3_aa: CASSVSDTQYF
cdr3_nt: TGTGCCAGCAGTGTCTCAGATACGCAGTATTTT

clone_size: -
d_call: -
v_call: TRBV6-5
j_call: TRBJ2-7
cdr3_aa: CASSDGWNEQYF
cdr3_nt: TGTGCCAGCAGTGACGGGTGGAACGAGCAGTACTTC

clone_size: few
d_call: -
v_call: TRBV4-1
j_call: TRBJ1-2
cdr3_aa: CASSVKQGIDDYGYTF
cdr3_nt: TGCGCCAGCAGCGTAAAACAGGGAATTGATGACTATGGCTACACCTTC

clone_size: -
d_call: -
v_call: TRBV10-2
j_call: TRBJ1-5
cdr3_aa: CASSESTNQPQHF
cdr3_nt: TGCGCCAGCAGTGAGTCGACTAATCAGCCCCAGCATTTT

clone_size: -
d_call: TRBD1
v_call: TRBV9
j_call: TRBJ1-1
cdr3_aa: CASSGQGRLEAFF
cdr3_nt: TGTGCCAGCAGCGGACAGGGAAGGCTTGAAGCTTTCTTT

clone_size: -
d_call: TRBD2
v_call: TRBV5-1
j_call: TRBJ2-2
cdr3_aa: CASSERSGRLNTGELFF
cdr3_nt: TGCGCCAGCAGCGAACGGAGCGGGAGGCTAAACACCGGGGAGCTGTTTTTT

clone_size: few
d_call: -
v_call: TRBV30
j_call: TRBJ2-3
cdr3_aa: CAWSVRGTDTQYF
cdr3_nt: TGTGCCTGGAGTGTACGAGGCACAGATACGCAGTATTTT

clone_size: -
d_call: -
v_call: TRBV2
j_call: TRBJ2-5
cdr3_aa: CASSDVVETQYF
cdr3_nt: TGTGCCAGCAGTGACGTAGTAGAGACCCAGTACTTC

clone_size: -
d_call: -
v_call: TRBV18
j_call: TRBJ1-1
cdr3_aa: CASSPQWGGTEAFF
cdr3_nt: TGTGCCAGCTCACCCCAATGGGGGGGAACTGAAGCTTTCTTT

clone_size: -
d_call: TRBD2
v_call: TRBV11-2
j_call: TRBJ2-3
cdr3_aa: CASSLTSGVIPSTDTQYF
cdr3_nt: TGTGCCAGCAGCCTTACTAGCGGGGTAATACCTAGCACAGATACGCAGTATTTT

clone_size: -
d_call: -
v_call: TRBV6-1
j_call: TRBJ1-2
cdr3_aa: CASSQKHRNYGYTF
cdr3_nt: TGTGCCAGCAGTCAAAAGCATCGGAACTATGGCTACACCTTC

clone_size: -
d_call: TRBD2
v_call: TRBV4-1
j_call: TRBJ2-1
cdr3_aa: CASSQASGKGWDNEQFF
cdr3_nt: TGCGCCAGCAGCCAAGCAAGCGGGAAGGGGTGGGACAATGAGCAGTTCTTC

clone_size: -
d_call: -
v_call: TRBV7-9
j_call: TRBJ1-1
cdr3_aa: CASSLRQGMNTEAFF
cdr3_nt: TGTGCCAGCAGCTTACGGCAGGGGATGAACACTGAAGCTTTCTTT

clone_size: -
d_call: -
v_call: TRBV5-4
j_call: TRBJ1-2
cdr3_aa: CASSYRQDKPYGYTF
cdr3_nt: TGTGCCAGCAGCTACAGACAGGACAAGCCCTATGGCTACACCTTC

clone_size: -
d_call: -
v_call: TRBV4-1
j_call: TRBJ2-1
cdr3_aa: CASSQHKGQKGYNEQFF
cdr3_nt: TGCGCCAGCAGCCAGCATAAAGGACAGAAGGGGTACAATGAGCAGTTCTTC

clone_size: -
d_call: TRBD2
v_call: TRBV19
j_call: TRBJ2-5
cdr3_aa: CASSGLAELQETQYF
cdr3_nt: TGTGCCAGTAGTGGACTAGCGGAGCTCCAAGAGACCCAGTACTTC

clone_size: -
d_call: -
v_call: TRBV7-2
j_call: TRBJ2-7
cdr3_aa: CASSFDLAAYEQYF
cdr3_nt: TGTGCCAGCAGCTTCGACTTGGCAGCCTACGAGCAGTACTTC